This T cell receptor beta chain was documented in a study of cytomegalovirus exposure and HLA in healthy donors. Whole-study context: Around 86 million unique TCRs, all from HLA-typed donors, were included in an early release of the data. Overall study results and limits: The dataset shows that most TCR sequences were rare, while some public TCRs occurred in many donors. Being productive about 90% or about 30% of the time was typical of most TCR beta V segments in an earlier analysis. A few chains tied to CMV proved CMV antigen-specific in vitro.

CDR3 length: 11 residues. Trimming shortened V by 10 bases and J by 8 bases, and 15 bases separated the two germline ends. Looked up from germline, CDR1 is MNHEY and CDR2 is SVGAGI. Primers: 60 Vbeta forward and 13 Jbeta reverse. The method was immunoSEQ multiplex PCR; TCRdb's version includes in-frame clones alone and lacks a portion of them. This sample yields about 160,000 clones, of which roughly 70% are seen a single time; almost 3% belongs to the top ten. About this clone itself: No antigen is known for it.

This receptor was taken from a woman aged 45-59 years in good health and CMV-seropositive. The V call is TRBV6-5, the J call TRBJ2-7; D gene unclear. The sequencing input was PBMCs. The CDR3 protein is CATLAGRQQYF. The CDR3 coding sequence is TGTGCCACCCTCGCCGGCAGGCAGCAGTACTTC.